The next 17 T cell receptor beta chains were all read from a single sample in a study of T cell changes during pregnancy in multiple sclerosis. Assay: immunoSEQ multiplex PCR; the TCRdb copy retains only in-frame clones and omits some. The sample records approximately 63,000 clones, around 92% being singletons. The material sequenced was peripheral blood, taken in the third trimester of pregnancy. Every receptor here comes from a female donor in good health, enrolled as a control in a pregnancy study.

This clone was observed a single time. V gene TRBV7-9 combines with J gene TRBJ2-3, with 15 positions matching TRBD2. CDR1 is SEHNR and CDR2 is FQNEAQ in the germline V gene (reference sequence). This CDR3 has 16 amino acids. The junction had 2 bases not matched to a gene; V was cut back by 3 bases and J by 4 bases. The CDR3 protein is CASSFGLAGGPDTQYF. The CDR3, as DNA: TGTGCCAGCAGCTTCGGACTAGCGGGAGGGCCAGATACGCAGTATTTT.

A single count supports this clone. The chain couples TRBV7-2 to TRBJ2-5; TRBD2 matches 15 bases. Germline lookup yields CDR1 SGHTA and CDR2 FQGNSA. CDR3 length equals 16 residues. V lost 5 bases and J lost 2; bases outside the gene matches: 3. The CDR3 protein is CASSTGLAGGQETQYF. DNA of the CDR3: TGTGCCAGCAGCACCGGACTAGCGGGAGGGCAAGAGACCCAGTACTTC.

A word on this clone: An end of the junction does not agree with germline; a read error may underlie this. The chain couples TRBV7-7 to TRBJ2-3; TRBD2 agrees at 10 bases. CDR1 SSHAT and CDR2 FNYEAQ come from the germline V gene (reference sequence). This CDR3 is built from 16 residues. The CDR3 sequence: CASSLSAGGPWDTQYF. For the CDR3, the DNA is TGTGCTAGCAGCTTATCAGCGGGAGGGCCTTGGGATACGCAGTATTTT.

V usage is TRBV7-9 and J usage is TRBJ2-2; D remains ambiguous. The germline CDR1 and CDR2 sequences are SEHNR and FQNEAQ (reference sequence). The germline V and J ends were trimmed by 4 bases and 0 bases, with 18 bases remaining between them. CDR3 length: 18 amino acids. For the CDR3, the DNA is TGTGCCAGCAGCTCTACCGTGGTTGAGCATACGAACACCGGGGAGCTGTTTTTT. Translation gives CASSSTVVEHTNTGELFF.

The V call is TRBV27, the J call TRBJ2-7; TRBD2 matches 12 bases. The germline V gene encodes CDR1 MNHEY and CDR2 SMNVEV (reference sequence). The CDR3 runs 16 residues. J gave up 5 bases and V 4 bases, and 9 bases lay outside the gene matches. Written as DNA, the CDR3 is TGTGCCAGCAGTTCTTGGACTAGCGGGAACTGGGACGAGCAGTACTTC. Encoded protein: CASSSWTSGNWDEQYF.

The V and J genes are TRBV19 and TRBJ1-1; D gene unclear. The V end lost 5 bases, the J end lost 1 base, and 14 bases lay between the germline ends. Germline assignment: CDR1 LNHDA and CDR2 SQIVND (reference sequence). This CDR3 spans 15 amino acids. The CDR3 is CASSPKRVGNTEAFF. The CDR3 region has the DNA TGTGCCAGTAGTCCCAAACGGGTTGGGAACACTGAAGCTTTCTTT.

This chain joins TRBV29-1 and TRBJ1-5; 8 nucleotides line up with TRBD1. Germline values: CDR1 SQVTM, CDR2 ANQGSEA. Trimming took 7 bases from V and 5 from J; bases not matched to a gene: 7. This CDR3 spans 13 amino acids. CDR3 region: CSAAGQDDQPQHF. The CDR3 DNA reads as TGCAGCGCAGCGGGACAGGACGATCAGCCCCAGCATTTT.

V gene TRBV30 combines with J gene TRBJ2-7; 8 bases align to TRBD1. The CDR3 covers 18 residues. Germline-derived CDR1 and CDR2 are GTSNPN and SVGIG (reference sequence). Germline trimming cut 1 base from V and 1 base from J; bases unmatched to any gene: 15. Here the CDR3 reads CAWSGLSSRQGWSYEQYF. CDR3 DNA: TGTGCCTGGAGTGGCCTCTCCTCTCGACAGGGGTGGTCCTACGAGCAGTACTTC.

This chain uses TRBV9 with TRBJ2-2; TRBD1 is a possible D gene (5 bases). Germline V gene sequence: CDR1 SGDLS, CDR2 YYNGEE. Trimming removed 3 bases at V and 4 bases at J, with 13 bases between. The CDR3 sequence is 15 residues long. The CDR3 loop is CASSASTGVTGELFF. The DNA for the CDR3 is TGTGCCAGCAGCGCAAGTACAGGTGTCACCGGGGAGCTGTTTTTT.

This clone was picked up a small number of times. The chain combines TRBV19 with TRBJ1-4; a possible D gene is TRBD1 (6 bases). Trimming pared 8 bases from V and 6 bases from J, leaving 19 bases between. Per the germline V gene, CDR1 is LNHDA and CDR2 is SQIVND (reference sequence). The CDR3 loop spans 15 amino acids. The CDR3 protein is CASGGGAGRDEKLFF. The CDR3 coding sequence is TGTGCCAGTGGCGGGGGGGCGGGTCGCGATGAAAAACTGTTTTTT.

The chain has TRBV15 and TRBJ2-3; maybe TRBD1 (6 bases). CDR1 and CDR2 (germline): LNHNV, YYDKDF (reference sequence). The CDR3 consists of 16 residues. V lost 1 base and J lost 2, with 13 bases in between. The CDR3 region has the DNA TGTGCCACCAGCAGAGGGGCAGGGGCCTACACAGATACGCAGTATTTT. Residues: CATSRGAGAYTDTQYF.

V and J are TRBV7-6 and TRBJ2-5, with 7 bases aligning to TRBD1. Trimming cost V 2 bases and J 5 bases; bases outside gene matches: 8. The CDR3 sequence is 15 residues long. Germline V gene data show CDR1 as SGHVS and CDR2 as FNYEAQ. CDR3 sequence (DNA): TGTGCCAGCAGCTTACGACAGGGTGGGGCCGAGACCCAGTACTTC. Encoded protein: CASSLRQGGAETQYF.

The V gene is TRBV6-1, the J gene TRBJ1-1; no definite D call. This CDR3 contains 11 residues. V was clipped by 4 bases and J by 6 bases, with 6 bases between them. From germline, CDR1 is MNHNS and CDR2 SASEGT. In DNA form, the CDR3 reads TGTGCCAGCAGTGGAGGCTCTGAAGCTTTCTTT. It is translated as CASSGGSEAFF.

The CDR3 DNA reads as TGTGCCAGCGCGGAGGGACTCAACACCGGGGAGCTGTTTTTT. It encodes CASAEGLNTGELFF. This chain connects TRBV11-3 to TRBJ2-2; a weak D match, TRBD2 (6 bases). The length of the CDR3 is 14 residues. Germline-derived CDR1 and CDR2 are SGHNT and YENEEA. V lost 8 bases to trimming and J lost 2 bases, with 12 bases between them.

The genes are TRBV19 and TRBJ1-5; D perhaps matches TRBD1 (6 bases). Per the germline V gene, CDR1 is LNHDA and CDR2 is SQIVND (reference sequence). Trimming stripped 1 base from V and 4 bases from J, with 11 bases between. This CDR3 comprises 15 residues. The CDR3 nucleotides are TGTGCCAGTAGTATAGGCACAGGGTTGAATCAGCCCCAGCATTTT. This codes for CASSIGTGLNQPQHF.

The chain employs TRBV5-1 and TRBJ1-1; 8 bases agree with TRBD1. V gave up 4 bases and J gave up 8 bases; unmatched junction bases: 7. CDR1 SGHRS and CDR2 YFSETQ come from the germline V gene. The length of the CDR3 is 13 residues. The CDR3: CASSPRDRREAFF. The CDR3 DNA reads as TGCGCCAGCAGCCCCAGGGACAGGAGAGAAGCTTTCTTT.

The chain couples TRBV5-1 to TRBJ2-7, with a weak D call TRBD1 (6 bases). V shed 3 bases and J shed 7 bases, with 11 bases lying between them. The CDR3 length is 12 residues. CDR1 and CDR2 (germline): SGHRS, YFSETQ. This chain's CDR3 is CASSSQGLEQYF. The CDR3 DNA reads TGCGCCAGCAGCTCGCAGGGGTTAGAGCAGTACTTC.